This T cell receptor delta chain was obtained from a study of Vδ1+ human thymocytes. Findings of the study overall: Approximately 20% of thymic delta-chain sequences were Vdelta2, with few Vdelta3, unlike blood Vdelta1+ controls. TRG sequences recurred across donors, whereas TRD sequences stayed essentially private. Highly polyclonal TRG and TRD repertoires with Gaussian CDR3 length distributions appeared in thymus.

Extracted RNA was reverse transcribed into cDNA. CDR3 amplicons came from multiplex PCR with pooled V-gene forward and constant-region reverse primers. TCRdb reran clone calling via CATT on the multiplex PCR reads. The sample yields some 73,000 delta-chain clones, approximately 37% seen once. As regards this clone: Antigen: not known.

V lost 3 bases and J lost 7; bases outside the gene matches: 24. The CDR3 consists of 21 residues. Germline CDR1 TSWWSYY, CDR2 QGS. The sorted cells were CD3+ Vdelta1+ Vdelta2- thymocytes from alphabeta-depleted thymus. Between roughly 98% and 99.6% of sorted thymocytes were Vdelta1+. This TCR was recovered from a boy in the first two years of life who had congenital heart surgery. Sequencing used Vdelta1+ gamma-delta thymocytes from the thymus. The sample's subset: FACS-sorted CD3+ TCRalphabeta- TCRVdelta1+ TCRVdelta2- thymocytes. The chain uses TRDV1 and TRDJ1; 12 bases align to TRDD3. DNA of the CDR3: TGTGCTCTTGGGGATCTTCCCACGGGAGGGCTGTACTGGGGGATACAGGCTAAACTCATCTTT. It encodes CALGDLPTGGLYWGIQAKLIF.